This TCR beta chain was recovered during a study of OX40 agonist ivuxolimab in advanced cancers. Looking at the study overall: Ivuxolimab was a fully human IgG2 agonistic monoclonal antibody targeting the costimulatory receptor OX40 (CD134). Intravenous ivuxolimab was administered to patients every 2 weeks at six dose levels: 0.01, 0.1, 0.3, 1.5, 3 and 10 mg/kg. Of the approximately 54 patients in dose escalation, 19 had hepatocellular carcinoma, roughly 15 had melanoma, 9 had renal cell carcinoma and 9 had head and neck cancer. In the dose-escalation cohort, approximately 82% of patients were male, and the mean age was roughly 60 years with a range of roughly 23 to 79. Prior anti-PD-1, anti-PD-L1 or anti-CTLA-4 therapy was permitted, and approximately 41% of dose-escalation patients had received checkpoint inhibitors. Partial responses were achieved by three dose-escalation patients, of whom one had hepatocellular carcinoma and two had cutaneous melanoma. Peripheral TCRbeta sequencing aimed to test whether ivuxolimab altered TCR sequence diversity and caused clonal T-cell expansion. The paper reports the monotherapy dose-escalation portion (N ≈ 50 patients) of the phase I ivuxolimab trial. Study-wide findings and limitations: Low levels of normalized T-cell clonal expansion were also shown by some nonresponding patients. After ivuxolimab, CD8+ T cells had more expanded clones than CD4+ T cells on average. In partial responders in the 0.1-3.0 mg/kg groups, normalized peripheral clonal expansion was found to be among the lowest, especially among CD8+ T cells. Clonal expansion of both CD4+ and CD8+ blood T cells was observed from baseline to week 6 at doses 0.1 to 3.0 mg/kg. Antigen specificity was not determined for the clonally expanded peripheral T cells.

The trial excluded patients who had a history of autoimmune disease or who were on systemic immunosuppression. Peripheral blood for TCR sequencing was collected from all dose cohorts at baseline, on cycle 4 day 1, and on cycle 7 day 1. Samples were obtained from an open-label, multicenter, first-in-human phase I dose-escalation trial of ivuxolimab. Adults with locally advanced or metastatic melanoma, renal cell carcinoma, hepatocellular carcinoma or head and neck squamous cell carcinoma were enrolled in the trial. Before TCR sequencing, CD4+ T cells and CD8+ T cells from peripheral blood were sorted into separate populations. About this clone: It has no known antigen specificity. Per-base qualities were not stored, and no clone one base away is much larger.

Genomic DNA was isolated from the sorted cells so that the TCRbeta CDR3 region could be sequenced. The immunoSEQ Assay was used for sequencing of TCRbeta CDR3 regions. The immuneACCESS repertoire file appears here via TCRdb, limited to in-frame rearrangements. These files lack a portion of the clones; in checked studies, under half of the deficit traces to unresolved V genes, and the cause of the others is not known. The sample table records 60,000 or so clones; roughly 89% of these occur just once. Around 25% of the sample is in the top ten clones. As encoded in the germline V gene, CDR1 is SGHRS while CDR2 is YFSETQ. V is cut back by 7 bases and J by 6 bases, with 12 bases in the junction unmatched. Measured from the cysteine to the phenylalanine, the CDR3 is 14 residues long. Just CDR3 DNA is preserved here, 42 bases in frame from base 1.

The sample was CD4+ or CD8+ T cells sorted from blood, taken in a trial of the OX40 agonist ivuxolimab. The V and J segments used are TRBV5-1 and TRBJ1-1; TRBD1 matches 7 bases in the middle. The TCR comes from an adult with an advanced solid tumor such as melanoma, head and neck, liver or kidney cancer. The CDR3: CASSPSTGRAEAFF. The nucleotide sequence is TGCGCCAGCTCACCTTCGACAGGGAGGGCTGAAGCTTTCTTT.